These 19 T cell receptor beta chains were sequenced from one sample in a study of blood T cell repertoires in COVID-19. Profiling relied on immunoSEQ multiplex PCR, and the TCRdb table lists in-frame clones only, not all of them. Seen here are tens of thousands of clones, about nine tenths observed once, and the top ten hold 6% to 7.5%. Material for sequencing was peripheral blood. These TCRs come from a human donor in a cohort sampled during active COVID-19.

The rearrangement joins TRBV29-1 to TRBJ2-5; no clear D. V was clipped by 4 bases and J by 5 bases, with 14 bases between them. Germline CDR1 is SQVTM and CDR2 is ANQGSEA. The CDR3 runs 13 residues. CDR3 loop: CSVVGSFSETQYF. The CDR3 DNA sequence: TGCAGCGTTGTGGGCAGTTTTAGTGAGACCCAGTACTTC.

The chain is built from TRBV11-3 and TRBJ1-1; 9 bases match TRBD1. The length of the CDR3 is 14 residues. Germline V gene sequence: CDR1 SGHNT, CDR2 YENEEA. Trimming cost V 5 bases and J 4 bases; bases outside gene matches: 5. The DNA for the CDR3 is TGTGCCAGCAGCCTGGGACAGGGAAGCACTGAAGCTTTCTTT. It specifies CASSLGQGSTEAFF.

The rearrangement joins TRBV3-1 (or the pseudogene TRBV3-2) to TRBJ2-1; 11 bases are shared with TRBD2. Germline trimming cut 1 base from V and 11 bases from J; bases unmatched to any gene: 7. This CDR3 has 15 residues. Germline V gene data show CDR1 as LGHDT and CDR2 as YNNKEL (reference sequence). The CDR3 DNA reads TGTGCCAGCAGCCAAGGTCCTAGCGGGGGGCGTCAGCAGTTCTTC. Its protein product is CASSQGPSGGRQQFF.

This clone was detected only a few times. This chain connects TRBV6-6 to TRBJ2-3, with D perhaps TRBD2 (6 bases). Germline CDR1 reads MNHNY; CDR2 reads SVGAGI (reference sequence). The CDR3 extends over 14 amino acids. V lost 6 bases and J 3 bases, leaving 13 bases between the germline ends. CDR3 loop: CASSSSGDTDTQYF. The DNA for the CDR3 is TGTGCCAGCAGCAGTAGCGGTGATACAGATACGCAGTATTTT.

J is TRBJ2-1 and V is TRBV28, with 13 bases lining up with TRBD2. The CDR3 sequence is 18 residues long. CDR1 is MDHEN and CDR2 is SYDVKM in the germline V gene. With 5 bases clipped from V and 0 bases from J, the junction kept 7 bases outside the gene matches. The CDR3 DNA sequence: TGTGCCAGCAGTCACAAGGGACTAGCGGGGCCCTCCTACAATGAGCAGTTCTTC. Translating gives CASSHKGLAGPSYNEQFF.

This CDR3 reads CASSMQTGENQPQHF. DNA of the CDR3: TGTGCCAGCTCTATGCAAACAGGGGAAAATCAGCCCCAGCATTTT. The rearrangement joins TRBV18 to TRBJ1-5; the match to TRBD1 covers 7 bases. CDR1 KGHSH and CDR2 LQKENI come from the germline V gene. The CDR3 covers 15 residues. Unmatched junction bases numbered 9, after V lost 6 bases and J lost 4 bases.

The genes are TRBV3-1 (or the pseudogene TRBV3-2) and TRBJ1-3, with no clear D. Deletions cut 3 bases from V and 0 bases from J, with 9 bases between. This CDR3 spans 15 amino acids. The germline gives CDR1 LGHDT, CDR2 YNNKEL (reference sequence). The CDR3 protein is CASSQQAASGNTIYF. The CDR3 nucleotides are TGTGCCAGCAGCCAGCAGGCAGCCTCTGGAAACACCATATATTTT.

The chain links TRBV5-4 to TRBJ1-1; D may be TRBD1 (5 bases). This CDR3 region has 18 residues. CDR1 SGHNT and CDR2 YYREEE come from the germline V gene (reference sequence). V was trimmed by 0 bases and J by 5 bases, leaving 23 bases between them. The CDR3 loop reads CASSLGGGGMGSVTEAFF. The CDR3 DNA follows: TGTGCCAGCAGCTTGGGCGGGGGAGGGATGGGTTCGGTTACTGAAGCTTTCTTT.

The count of this clone is one. The chain is built from TRBV11-2 and TRBJ1-1; 8 bases are a match to TRBD1. V shed 5 bases and J 4 bases; nucleotides not matched to a gene: 3. The CDR3 runs 13 residues. Looked up from germline, CDR1 is SGHAT and CDR2 is FQNNGV. The CDR3 nucleotides are TGTGCCAGCAGCGGCCAGGGGGCCACTGAAGCTTTCTTT. Protein: CASSGQGATEAFF.

The V gene is TRBV19, the J gene TRBJ1-5, with 8 bases lining up with TRBD1. Germline V gene sequence: CDR1 LNHDA, CDR2 SQIVND (reference sequence). J was trimmed by 4 bases and V by 4 bases; bases with no gene match: 9. The CDR3 length is 16 residues. The CDR3: CASSTAGTGWNQPQHF. Written as DNA, the CDR3 is TGTGCCAGTAGTACCGCCGGGACAGGTTGGAATCAGCCCCAGCATTTT.

This sequence joins TRBV7-9 and TRBJ2-1, with 14 bases fitting TRBD2. The CDR3 spans 16 residues. The germline gives CDR1 SEHNR, CDR2 FQNEAQ (reference sequence). V was pared by 5 bases and J by 3 bases, with 3 bases of the junction left unmatched. CDR3 DNA sequence: TGTGCCAGCAGCGAGGGACTAGCGGGGGTCTACAATGAGCAGTTCTTC. Translating it yields CASSEGLAGVYNEQFF.

The chain links TRBV6-6 to TRBJ1-5, with a weak D call TRBD1 (5 bases). Germline V CDR1 and CDR2: MNHNY, SVGAGI (reference sequence). Trimming cost V 7 bases and J 7 bases, with 17 bases left between them. This CDR3 contains 14 residues. The CDR3 DNA is TGTGCCAGCACCGACAGTTCCAGTCGCCAGCCCCAGCATTTT. As protein: CASTDSSSRQPQHF.

The chain has TRBV12-3 or TRBV12-4 and TRBJ1-6; no clear D gene. The CDR3 contains 11 residues. Trimming took 6 bases from V and 14 from J, leaving 11 bases between them. The CDR3 spells CASSLAGSLHF. For the CDR3, the DNA is TGTGCCAGCAGCCTAGCCGGGTCCCTCCACTTT.

The gene calls are TRBV19 and TRBJ1-5, with 10 bases lining up with TRBD1. Trimming removed 3 bases from V and 0 bases from J; junction bases left unmatched: 8. This CDR3 region has 18 residues. In germline, CDR1 is LNHDA, CDR2 SQIVND (reference sequence). The CDR3 spells CASSIVTGGAGSNQPQHF. The CDR3 coding sequence is TGTGCCAGTAGTATCGTGACAGGGGGCGCGGGTAGCAATCAGCCCCAGCATTTT.

The chain employs TRBV28 and TRBJ1-5, with TRBD1 as a possible D gene (5 bases). V lost 6 bases and J lost 2, with 23 bases in between. The CDR3 contains 18 residues. Per the germline V gene, CDR1 is MDHEN and CDR2 is SYDVKM. The CDR3 protein is CASSPPPVGRGGNQPQHF. Written as DNA, the CDR3 is TGTGCCAGCAGCCCTCCCCCCGTGGGCCGGGGGGGCAATCAGCCCCAGCATTTT.

The rearrangement joins TRBV24-1 to TRBJ2-1, with 12 bases identical to TRBD1. Per germline, CDR1 KGHDR and CDR2 SFDVKD. This CDR3 contains 16 residues. The V segment lost 3 bases and the J segment 8 bases; nucleotides outside the gene matches: 7. CDR3 in DNA: TGTGCCACCAGTGATGTAGGGACAGGGGGCTGGTATGAGCAGTTCTTC. Its translation is CATSDVGTGGWYEQFF.

V is TRBV11-2 and J is TRBJ1-4; a possible D gene is TRBD1 (5 bases). The ends were cut back, 5 bases at V and 5 bases at J, with 15 bases in the middle. The germline gives CDR1 SGHAT, CDR2 FQNNGV. The CDR3 contains 15 residues. In nucleotides, the CDR3 is TGTGCCAGCAGCCTAGGCTTCGGGGGGAATGAAAAACTGTTTTTT. As protein: CASSLGFGGNEKLFF.

This sequence joins TRBV12-3 or TRBV12-4 and TRBJ1-2; 8 bases align to TRBD1. The ends lost 5 bases at V and 5 bases at J; junction bases unmatched: 4. The CDR3 length is 13 residues. The CDR3 nucleotides read TGTGCCAGCAGTCGGGACAGGCCTTATGGCTACACCTTC. It yields the protein CASSRDRPYGYTF.

This clone was seen just once. The chain uses TRBV6-5 and TRBJ1-1; possible D gene TRBD1, 6 bases. Trimming took 6 bases from V and 3 from J, leaving 14 bases between them. The germline CDR1 and CDR2 sequences are MNHEY and SVGAGI. The CDR3 spans 14 residues. The CDR3 loop reads CASRTTGFHTEAFF. The CDR3 DNA is TGTGCCAGCAGAACTACAGGGTTCCACACTGAAGCTTTCTTT.